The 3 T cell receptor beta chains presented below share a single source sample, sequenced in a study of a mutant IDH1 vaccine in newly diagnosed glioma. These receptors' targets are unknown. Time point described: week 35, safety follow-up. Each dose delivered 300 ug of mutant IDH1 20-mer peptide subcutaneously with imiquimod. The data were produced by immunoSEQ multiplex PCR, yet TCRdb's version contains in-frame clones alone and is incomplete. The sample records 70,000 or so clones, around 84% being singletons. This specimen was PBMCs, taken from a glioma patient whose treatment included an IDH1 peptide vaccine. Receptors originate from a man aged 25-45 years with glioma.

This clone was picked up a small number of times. The CDR3 loop reads CASSLDGGALGNIQYF. The CDR3 DNA follows: TGTGCCAGCAGCTTAGATGGGGGGGCCTTAGGAAACATTCAGTACTTC. The gene calls are TRBV7-2 and TRBJ2-4; D might be TRBD2 (7 bases). Between the trimmed V and J ends, which lost 1 base and 6 bases, there was a span of 16 bases. The CDR3 is 16 amino acids. Per the germline V gene, CDR1 is SGHTA and CDR2 is FQGNSA. Supplemented by reference TRBV7-2 and TRBJ2-4, the full variable domain reads GAGVSQSPSNKVTEKGKDVELRCDPISGHTALYWYRQSLGQGLEFLIYFQGNSAPDKSGLPSDRFSAERTGGSVSTLTIQRTQQEDSAVYLCASSLDGGALGNIQYFGAGTRLSVL.

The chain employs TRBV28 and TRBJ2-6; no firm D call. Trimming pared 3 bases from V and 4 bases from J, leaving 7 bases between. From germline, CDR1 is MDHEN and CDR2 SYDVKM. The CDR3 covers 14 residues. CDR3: CASSFGVGANVLTF. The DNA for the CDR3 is TGTGCCAGCAGTTTTGGGGTGGGGGCCAACGTCCTGACTTTC.

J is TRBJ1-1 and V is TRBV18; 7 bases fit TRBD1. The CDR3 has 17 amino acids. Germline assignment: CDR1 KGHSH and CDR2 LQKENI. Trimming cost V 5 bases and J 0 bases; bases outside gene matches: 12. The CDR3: CASSDFKGGLMNTEAFF. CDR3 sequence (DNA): TGTGCCAGCTCAGACTTCAAAGGGGGCTTGATGAACACTGAAGCTTTCTTT.